This entry is about one T cell receptor (beta chain). Its antigen is unknown. The data belong to a study of cytomegalovirus exposure and HLA in healthy donors. Study conclusions and caveats: Some V segments, TRBV6-2 and TRBV6-3 among them, were indistinguishable and were therefore excluded.

Primers included in the PCR were 60 Vbeta and 13 Jbeta primers. Method: immunoSEQ multiplex PCR; TCRdb's copy keeps in-frame clones and lacks some. The sample has 140,000 to 150,000 clones, approximately 84% seen once. V gave up 4 bases and J gave up 3 bases; unmatched junction bases: 6. The CDR3 extends over 15 amino acids. Germline CDR1 reads MNHNS; CDR2 reads SASEGT. This receptor was taken from a woman aged 55-70 years in good health and CMV-seropositive. The chain recombines TRBV6-1 with TRBJ2-3, with 8 bases identical to TRBD1. Sequencing was carried out using PBMCs. The CDR3, as DNA: TGTGCCAGCAGTGGCAGGGGGCCTCGGACAGATACGCAGTATTTT. Its translation is CASSGRGPRTDTQYF.